This entry lists 14 T cell receptor beta chains sequenced from one sample in a study of human T cells and chemical hapten exposure. TCRdb redid the calling of the RACE reads with MiXCR, one entry per CDR3 protein. There are around 200,000 distinct CDR3 sequences in the sample; around 30% occur only once, and less than 3.5% lies in the top ten. Indicated time point: pre-sensitization, week 0. The treatment: therapeutic diphenylcyclopropenone sensitization with weekly scalp DPC. Here the sequenced sample was whole blood, taken in connection with sensitization to the hapten diphenylcyclopropenone (DPC). These receptors all come from a woman aged 25-40 years with alopecia areata. Some clones in this sample may be carry-over from other donors' samples.

The CDR3 sequence: CASTRDWVYGQYF. The CDR3 coding sequence is TGTGCCAGCACCAGGGACTGGGTCTACGGGCAGTACTTC. The chain employs TRBV21-1 and TRBJ2-7; TRBD2 is the table's D call, not checked against the DNA. TRBV21-1 is tagged as a pseudogene. The CDR3 totals 13 residues.

This clonotype was counted between two and nine times. The rearrangement joins TRBV29-1 to TRBJ2-5, with a weak D call TRBD1 (6 bases). Trimming took 6 bases from V and 0 from J, leaving 17 bases between them. Germline loops: CDR1 SQVTM, CDR2 ANQGSEA. The CDR3 extends over 15 amino acids. CDR3 sequence (DNA): TGCAGCGTCGCCCCTTTACAGGGCCACCAAGAGACCCAGTACTTC. Translation gives CSVAPLQGHQETQYF.

This clonotype was seen more than once but under ten times. The gene calls are TRBV5-8 and TRBJ2-1; TRBD2 matches 12 bases. The CDR3 covers 17 residues. Germline-derived CDR1 and CDR2 are SGHTS and YDEGEE. The ends lost 4 bases at V and 7 bases at J; junction bases unmatched: 12. The chain's CDR3 is CASSPSGRALRTNEQFF. The CDR3 DNA is TGTGCCAGCAGCCCTAGCGGGAGGGCCCTGAGGACTAATGAGCAGTTCTTC.

This clonotype was counted between two and nine times. The rearrangement links TRBV15 to TRBJ1-1, with unresolved D. The CDR3 contains 13 residues. Trimming removed 3 bases at V and 3 bases at J, with 8 bases between. In germline, CDR1 is LNHNV, CDR2 YYDKDF (reference sequence). The CDR3 sequence is CATSRVGDTEAFF. In DNA form, the CDR3 reads TGTGCCACCAGCAGGGTCGGGGACACTGAAGCTTTCTTT.

The gene calls are TRBV29-1 and TRBJ1-2; perhaps TRBD1 as D (5 bases). The germline V gene has CDR1 SQVTM and CDR2 ANQGSEA. Trimming removed 5 bases from V and 0 bases from J, with 13 bases in between. This CDR3 region has 14 residues. The CDR3 DNA sequence: TGCAGCGTTAATCGGGACGCAGCTAACTATGGCTACACCTTC. It encodes CSVNRDAANYGYTF.

J is TRBJ1-4 and V is TRBV2, with D maybe TRBD1 (6 bases). CDR3 size: 14 residues. Germline V gene data show CDR1 as SNHLY and CDR2 as FYNNEI. The V end was cut by 6 bases, the J end by 7 bases, with 15 bases between. The CDR3 DNA is TGTGCCAGCAGCTTTCAGGGGAGTGGTGAAAAACTGTTTTTT. It specifies CASSFQGSGEKLFF.

This clonotype came up a few times. The chain has TRBV11-2 and TRBJ2-3, with D perhaps matching TRBD1 (5 bases). Trimming shortened V by 7 bases and J by 2 bases, and 22 bases separated the two germline ends. Germline V gives CDR1 SGHAT, CDR2 FQNNGV. The CDR3 length is 17 residues. The CDR3 here is CASILGRTDTNTDTQYF. In DNA, the CDR3 is TGTGCCAGCATCCTAGGCCGAACGGACACGAACACAGATACGCAGTATTTT. Based on the CDR3 plus reference TRBV11-2 and TRBJ2-3, the full variable domain is EAGVAQSPRYKIIEKRQSVAFWCNPISGHATLYWYQQILGQGPKLLIQFQNNGVVDDSQLPKDRFSAERLKGVDSTLKIQPAKLEDSAVYLCASILGRTDTNTDTQYFGPGTRLTVL.

The rearrangement joins TRBV12-3 or TRBV12-4 to TRBJ2-7; 11 bases agree with TRBD1. V dropped 3 bases and J dropped 7; count of bases not matched to a gene: 5. The CDR3 length is 14 residues. As DNA, the CDR3 is TGTGCCAGCAGTTTCGGACAGGGGGCAGGGGAGCAGTACTTC. Its translation: CASSFGQGAGEQYF.

The table lists this clonotype with a few counts. The chain carries TRBV28 and TRBJ1-6; possibly TRBD1 for D (5 bases). The V and J ends lost 1 base and 6 bases respectively, with 10 bases between them. The CDR3 is 15 amino acids. CDR1 MDHEN and CDR2 SYDVKM come from the germline V gene. This chain's CDR3 is CASSLSGLGNSPLHF. CDR3 nucleotide sequence: TGTGCCAGCAGTTTATCAGGGCTGGGTAATTCACCCCTCCACTTT.

This clonotype has only a few counts. V is TRBV5-5 and J is TRBJ2-1; D remains ambiguous. Germline values: CDR1 SGHKS, CDR2 YYEKEE (reference sequence). This CDR3 has 13 amino acids. The V end lost 2 bases, the J end lost 8 bases, and 11 bases lay between the germline ends. The CDR3 DNA follows: TGTGCCAGCAGCTTTGATAGGGTGGATGAGCAGTTCTTC. Its protein is CASSFDRVDEQFF.

This clonotype was counted between two and nine times. A junction boundary mismatches the germline segment, possibly from a read error. CDR3 DNA sequence: TGTGCCACCAGTCGGGCAGAGACCCAGTACTTC. Translation gives CATSRAETQYF. The V call is TRBV6-2 or TRBV6-3, the J call TRBJ2-5, with D unclear. This CDR3 comprises 11 residues. Germline assignment: CDR1 MNHEY and CDR2 SVGEGT.

This clonotype turned up a few times. The chain carries TRBV18 and TRBJ1-3; D gene unclear. V gave up 5 bases and J gave up 1 base, with 3 bases separating them. Germline loops: CDR1 KGHSH, CDR2 LQKENI. This CDR3 has 12 amino acids. CDR3 protein: CASSVSGNTIYF. Here the CDR3 DNA reads TGTGCCAGCTCAGTGTCTGGAAACACCATATATTTT.

The gene calls are TRBV28 and TRBJ2-7, with D tentatively TRBD2 (5 bases). The CDR3 has 17 residues. Germline CDR1 MDHEN, CDR2 SYDVKM. Between the trimmed V and J ends, which lost 2 bases and 4 bases, there was a span of 21 bases. The CDR3 reads CASSLPIATTLSYEQYF. For the CDR3, the DNA is TGTGCCAGCAGTTTACCAATAGCGACGACCCTCTCGTACGAGCAGTACTTC.

In its sample, this clonotype was seen a few times. The J gene is TRBJ1-5, the V gene TRBV12-3 or TRBV12-4; maybe TRBD1 (5 bases). V was clipped by 2 bases and J by 6 bases, with 11 bases between them. This CDR3 region has 14 residues. CDR3 in DNA: TGTGCCAGCAGTTTAAGCAGGGCTAGTCAGCCCCAGCATTTT. This codes for CASSLSRASQPQHF.